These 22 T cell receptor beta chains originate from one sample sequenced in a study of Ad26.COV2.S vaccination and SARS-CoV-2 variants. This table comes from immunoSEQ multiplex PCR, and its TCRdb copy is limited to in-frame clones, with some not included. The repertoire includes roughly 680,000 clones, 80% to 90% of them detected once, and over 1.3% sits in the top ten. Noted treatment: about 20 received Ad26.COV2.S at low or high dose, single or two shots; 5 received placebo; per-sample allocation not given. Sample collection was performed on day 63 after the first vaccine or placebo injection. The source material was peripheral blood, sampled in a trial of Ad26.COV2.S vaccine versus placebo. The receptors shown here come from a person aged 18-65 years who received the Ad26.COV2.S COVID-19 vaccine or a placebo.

The CDR3 region has the DNA TGTGCCAGCTCATACGAAGAGACAACGGGAGGGTCACCCCTCCACTTT. Protein product: CASSYEETTGGSPLHF. This sequence joins TRBV18 and TRBJ1-6; no clear D. The V gene lost 5 bases and the J gene lost 10 bases, with 21 bases spanning the gap. The CDR3 length is 16 residues. In germline, CDR1 is KGHSH, CDR2 LQKENI.

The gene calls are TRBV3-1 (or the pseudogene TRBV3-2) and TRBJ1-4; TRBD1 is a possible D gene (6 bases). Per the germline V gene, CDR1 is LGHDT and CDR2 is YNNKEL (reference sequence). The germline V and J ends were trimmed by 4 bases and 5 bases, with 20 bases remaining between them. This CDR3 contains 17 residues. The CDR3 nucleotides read TGTGCCAGCAGCCTTAGGACGGAGGGGGGCCCAAATGAAAAACTGTTTTTT. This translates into CASSLRTEGGPNEKLFF.

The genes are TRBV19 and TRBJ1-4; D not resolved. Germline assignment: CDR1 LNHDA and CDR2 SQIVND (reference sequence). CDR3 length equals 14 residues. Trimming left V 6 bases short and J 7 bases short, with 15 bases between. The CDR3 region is CASSRSRVGEKLFF. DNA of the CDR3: TGTGCCAGTAGCCGGTCGCGGGTAGGTGAAAAACTGTTTTTT.

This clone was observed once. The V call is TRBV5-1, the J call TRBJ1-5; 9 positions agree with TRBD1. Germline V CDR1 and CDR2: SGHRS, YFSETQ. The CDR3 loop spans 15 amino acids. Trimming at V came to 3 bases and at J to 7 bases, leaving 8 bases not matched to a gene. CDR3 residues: CASSSTGGAGQPQHF. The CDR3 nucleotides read TGCGCCAGCAGCTCCACAGGGGGCGCGGGGCAGCCCCAGCATTTT. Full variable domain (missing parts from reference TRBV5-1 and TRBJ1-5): KAGVTQTPRYLIKTRGQQVTLSCSPISGHRSVSWYQQTPGQGLQFLFEYFSETQRNKGNFPGRFSGRQFSNSRSEMNVSTLELGDSALYLCASSSTGGAGQPQHFGDGTRLSIL.

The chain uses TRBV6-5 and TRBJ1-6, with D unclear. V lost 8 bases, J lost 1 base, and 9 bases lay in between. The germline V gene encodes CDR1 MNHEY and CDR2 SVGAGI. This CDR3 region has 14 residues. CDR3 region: CASRLESYNSPLHF. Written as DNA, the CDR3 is TGTGCCAGCCGCTTGGAGTCCTATAATTCACCCCTCCACTTT.

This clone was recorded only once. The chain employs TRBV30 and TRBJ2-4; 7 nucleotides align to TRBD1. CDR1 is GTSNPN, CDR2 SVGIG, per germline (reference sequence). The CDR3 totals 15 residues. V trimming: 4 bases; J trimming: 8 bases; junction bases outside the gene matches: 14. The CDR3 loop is CAWNSQTGRRDIQYF. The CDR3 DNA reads TGTGCCTGGAACTCCCAGACAGGGAGAAGGGACATTCAGTACTTC.

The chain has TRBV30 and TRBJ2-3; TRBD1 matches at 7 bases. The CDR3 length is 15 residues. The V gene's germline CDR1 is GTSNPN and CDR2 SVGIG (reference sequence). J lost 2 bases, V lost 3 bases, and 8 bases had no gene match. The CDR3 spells CAWRGNRGITDTQYF. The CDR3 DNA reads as TGTGCCTGGAGAGGGAACAGGGGTATCACAGATACGCAGTATTTT.

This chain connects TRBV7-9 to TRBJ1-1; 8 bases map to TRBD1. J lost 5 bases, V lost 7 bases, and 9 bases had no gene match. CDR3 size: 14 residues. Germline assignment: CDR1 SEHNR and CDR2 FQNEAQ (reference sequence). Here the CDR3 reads CASTKDRVETEAFF. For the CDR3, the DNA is TGTGCCAGCACCAAGGACAGGGTGGAGACTGAAGCTTTCTTT.

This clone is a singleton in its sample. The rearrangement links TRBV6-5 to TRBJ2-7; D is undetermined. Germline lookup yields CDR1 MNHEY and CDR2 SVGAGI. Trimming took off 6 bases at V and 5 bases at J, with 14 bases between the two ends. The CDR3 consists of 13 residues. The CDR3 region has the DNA TGTGCCAGCAGCTCAGTCGGAATCAACGAGCAGTACTTC. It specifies CASSSVGINEQYF.

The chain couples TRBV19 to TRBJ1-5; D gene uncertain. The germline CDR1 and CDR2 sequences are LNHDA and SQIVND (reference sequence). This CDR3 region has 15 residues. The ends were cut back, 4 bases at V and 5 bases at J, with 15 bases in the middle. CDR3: CASSTLLERHQPQHF. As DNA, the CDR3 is TGTGCCAGTAGTACCCTACTCGAGAGACATCAGCCCCAGCATTTT.

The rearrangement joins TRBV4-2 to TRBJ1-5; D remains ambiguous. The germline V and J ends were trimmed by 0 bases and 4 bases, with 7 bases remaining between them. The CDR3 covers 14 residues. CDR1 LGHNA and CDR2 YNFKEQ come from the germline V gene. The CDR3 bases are TGTGCCAGCAGCCAAGATTGGAGTAATCAGCCCCAGCATTTT. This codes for CASSQDWSNQPQHF.

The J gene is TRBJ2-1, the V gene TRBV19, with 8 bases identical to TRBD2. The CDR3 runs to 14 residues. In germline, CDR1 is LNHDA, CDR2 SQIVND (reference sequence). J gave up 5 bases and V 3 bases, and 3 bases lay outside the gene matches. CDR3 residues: CASSIGAGDNEQFF. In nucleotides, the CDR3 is TGTGCCAGTAGTATCGGAGCGGGAGACAATGAGCAGTTCTTC.

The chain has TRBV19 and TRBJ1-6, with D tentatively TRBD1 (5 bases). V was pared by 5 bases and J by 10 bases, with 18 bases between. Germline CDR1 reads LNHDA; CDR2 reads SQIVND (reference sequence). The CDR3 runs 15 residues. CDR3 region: CASSPRLGGSSPLHF. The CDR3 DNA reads TGTGCCAGTAGTCCCAGACTCGGGGGATCATCACCCCTCCACTTT.

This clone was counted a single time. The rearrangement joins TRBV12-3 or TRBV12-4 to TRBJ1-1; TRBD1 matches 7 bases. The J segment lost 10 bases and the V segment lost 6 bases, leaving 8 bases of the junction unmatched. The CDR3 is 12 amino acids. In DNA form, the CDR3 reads TGTGCCAGCAGGTCAGGGGGGCTTGGAGCTTTCTTT. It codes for CASRSGGLGAFF.

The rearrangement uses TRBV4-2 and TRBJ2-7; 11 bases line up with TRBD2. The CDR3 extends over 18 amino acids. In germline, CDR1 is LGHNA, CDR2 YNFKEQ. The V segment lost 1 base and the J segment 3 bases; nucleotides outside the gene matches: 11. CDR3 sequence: CASSQGFGSGGASYEQYF. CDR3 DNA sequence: TGTGCCAGCAGCCAAGGTTTCGGTAGCGGGGGGGCCAGCTACGAGCAGTACTTC.

The CDR3 protein is CASSVRNAKNIQYF. CDR3 in DNA: TGTGCCAGTAGTGTCAGGAATGCCAAAAACATTCAGTACTTC. The rearrangement joins TRBV19 to TRBJ2-4; D gene uncertain. V lost 5 bases to trimming and J lost 1 base, with 9 bases between them. The V gene's germline CDR1 is LNHDA and CDR2 SQIVND (reference sequence). This CDR3 contains 14 residues. Looking up the rest from reference TRBV19 and TRBJ2-4 gives the full variable domain: DGGITQSPKYLFRKEGQNVTLSCEQNLNHDAMYWYRQDPGQGLRLIYYSQIVNDFQKGDIAEGYSVSREKKESFPLTVTSAQKNPTAFYLCASSVRNAKNIQYFGAGTRLSVL.

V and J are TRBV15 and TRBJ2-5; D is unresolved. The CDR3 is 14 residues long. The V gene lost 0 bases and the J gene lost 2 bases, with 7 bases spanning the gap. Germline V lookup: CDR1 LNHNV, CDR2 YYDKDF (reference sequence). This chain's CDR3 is CATSRDLPQETQYF. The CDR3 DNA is TGTGCCACCAGCAGAGACCTGCCGCAAGAGACCCAGTACTTC.

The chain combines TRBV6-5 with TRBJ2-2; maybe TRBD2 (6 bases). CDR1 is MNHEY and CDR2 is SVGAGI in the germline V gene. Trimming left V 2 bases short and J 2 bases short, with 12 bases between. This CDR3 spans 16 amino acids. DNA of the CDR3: TGTGCCAGCAGTTACAGCCCCGGGGGAAACACCGGGGAGCTGTTTTTT. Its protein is CASSYSPGGNTGELFF.

CDR3 amino acids: CASSTSGQINTEAFF. CDR3 in DNA: TGTGCCAGCAGTACCTCCGGACAAATCAACACTGAAGCTTTCTTT. The chain recombines TRBV6-5 with TRBJ1-1; D may be TRBD1 (5 bases). Germline CDR1 is MNHEY and CDR2 is SVGAGI. V was pared by 5 bases and J by 2 bases, with 15 bases between. The CDR3 is 15 amino acids.

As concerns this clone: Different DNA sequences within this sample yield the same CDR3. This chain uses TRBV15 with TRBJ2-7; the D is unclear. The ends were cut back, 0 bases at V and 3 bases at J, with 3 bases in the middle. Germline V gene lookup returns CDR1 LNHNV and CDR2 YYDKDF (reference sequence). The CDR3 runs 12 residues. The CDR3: CATSRDGYEQYF. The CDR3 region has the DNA TGTGCCACCAGCAGAGATGGCTACGAGCAGTACTTC.

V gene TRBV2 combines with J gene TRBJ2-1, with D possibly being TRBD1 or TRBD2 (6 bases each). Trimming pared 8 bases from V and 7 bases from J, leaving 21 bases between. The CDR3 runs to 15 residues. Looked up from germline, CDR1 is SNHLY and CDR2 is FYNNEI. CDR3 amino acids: CASVPDGGWMNEQFF. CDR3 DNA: TGTGCCAGCGTTCCTGACGGGGGCTGGATGAATGAGCAGTTCTTC.

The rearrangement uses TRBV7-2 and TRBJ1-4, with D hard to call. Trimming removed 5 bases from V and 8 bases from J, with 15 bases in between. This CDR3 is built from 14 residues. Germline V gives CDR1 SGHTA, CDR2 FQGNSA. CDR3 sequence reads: CASSQSRALEKLFF. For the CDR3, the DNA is TGTGCCAGCAGCCAGTCCCGGGCCCTGGAAAAACTGTTTTTT.